What follows are 28 T cell receptor beta chains derived from one specimen sequenced in a study of cytomegalovirus exposure and HLA in healthy donors. Both 60 Vbeta primers and 13 Jbeta primers went into the PCR. The table came from immunoSEQ multiplex PCR; TCRdb's copy has only in-frame clones and leaves some out. The data hold around 150,000 clones, with around 72% observed a single time. The specimen was PBMCs. The receptors stem from a middle-aged man in good health and CMV-seronegative.

The rearrangement links TRBV2 to TRBJ1-6, with TRBD1 matching 10 bases. V gave up 4 bases and J gave up 1 base; unmatched junction bases: 4. The CDR3 totals 17 residues. Per the germline V gene, CDR1 is SNHLY and CDR2 is FYNNEI. Written as DNA, the CDR3 is TGTGCCAGCAGTGGGGACAGGGGATTGTCCTATAATTCACCCCTCCACTTT. It specifies CASSGDRGLSYNSPLHF.

This clone was seen once. No DNA is shown, since the ends of the CDR3 on it are uncertain; the CDR3 is the one TCRdb lists. The V gene is TRBV4-1, the J gene TRBJ1-2; the listed D gene, TRBD1, was not tested against the DNA. Germline lookup yields CDR1 MGHRA and CDR2 YSYEKL. The CDR3 is 15 amino acids in total, end residues counted. CDR3: CASSPVGASVRGYTF.

V is TRBV28 and J is TRBJ2-1; 10 nucleotides line up with TRBD1. After removal of 3 bases from V and 10 bases from J, the junction contained 9 bases not matched to a gene. The CDR3 spans 15 residues. Germline CDR1 and CDR2: MDHEN and SYDVKM. CDR3 loop: CASSFLTGGSVEQFF. For the CDR3, the DNA is TGTGCCAGCAGTTTTTTGACAGGGGGCTCTGTCGAGCAGTTCTTC.

In its sample, this clone was seen a few times. The V gene is TRBV6-1, the J gene TRBJ2-5, with 12 bases that match TRBD1. The germline CDR1 and CDR2 sequences are MNHNS and SASEGT. V shed 5 bases and J 5 bases; nucleotides not matched to a gene: 6. This CDR3 contains 15 residues. Here the CDR3 DNA reads TGTGCCAGCAGTTCCGGGACAGGGGGCTGGGAGACCCAGTACTTC. Translation gives CASSSGTGGWETQYF.

V and J are TRBV4-3 and TRBJ2-3; D is perhaps TRBD1 (5 bases). CDR1 LGHNA and CDR2 YSLEER come from the germline V gene. The CDR3 covers 15 residues. The V gene lost 0 bases and the J gene lost 4 bases, with 11 bases spanning the gap. CDR3 sequence (DNA): TGCGCCAGCAGCCAAGAGGGCAGGGCTGCAGATACGCAGTATTTT. Translated: CASSQEGRAADTQYF.

The V gene is TRBV6-5, the J gene TRBJ2-4; 7 bases match TRBD2. Unmatched junction bases numbered 7, after V lost 8 bases and J lost 0 bases. From germline, CDR1 is MNHEY and CDR2 SVGAGI. CDR3 size: 15 residues. The chain's CDR3 is CASGRGDLAKNIQYF. CDR3 DNA sequence: TGTGCCAGCGGGAGGGGCGACCTAGCCAAAAACATTCAGTACTTC.

V usage is TRBV14 and J usage is TRBJ1-1, with a tentative D call TRBD1 (6 bases). The CDR3 totals 18 residues. Trimming stripped 4 bases from V and 4 bases from J, with 25 bases between. CDR1 is SGHDN and CDR2 is FVKESK in the germline V gene. This chain's CDR3 is CASSPNLGGRGGSTEAFF. The DNA of the CDR3 is TGTGCCAGCAGCCCAAACCTCGGGGGGCGCGGGGGGAGCACTGAAGCTTTCTTT.

V gene TRBV2 combines with J gene TRBJ1-6; 7 bases are shared with TRBD1. The CDR3 has 15 residues. V was clipped by 0 bases and J by 7 bases; unmatched bases: 3. Germline V gives CDR1 SNHLY, CDR2 FYNNEI. CDR3 DNA sequence: TGTGCCAGCAGTGAAGCCCGGGACAGAAATTCACCCCTCCACTTT. Translated, it gives CASSEARDRNSPLHF. The complete variable domain, with remaining parts taken from reference TRBV2 and TRBJ1-6, reads EPEVTQTPSHQVTQMGQEVILRCVPISNHLYFYWYRQILGQKVEFLVSFYNNEISEKSEIFDDQFSVERPDGSNFTLKIRSTKLEDSAMYFCASSEARDRNSPLHFGNGTRLTVT.

The rearrangement joins TRBV18 to TRBJ1-1; D unclear. Germline CDR1 reads KGHSH; CDR2 reads LQKENI. This CDR3 contains 15 residues. Trimming cost V 2 bases and J 1 base, with 11 bases left between them. CDR3 sequence reads: CASSPTRVENTEAFF. The CDR3, as DNA: TGTGCCAGCTCACCAACCCGGGTCGAGAACACTGAAGCTTTCTTT.

The rearrangement links TRBV2 to TRBJ1-1, with 7 positions matching TRBD1. Per the germline V gene, CDR1 is SNHLY and CDR2 is FYNNEI. V lost 8 bases to trimming and J lost 5 bases; unmatched junction nucleotides: 8. The CDR3 loop spans 13 amino acids. As DNA, the CDR3 is TGTGCCAGCCACTCGACAGGGTTTACTGAAGCTTTCTTT. Protein: CASHSTGFTEAFF. The full variable domain, completed using reference TRBV2 and TRBJ1-1, is EPEVTQTPSHQVTQMGQEVILRCVPISNHLYFYWYRQILGQKVEFLVSFYNNEISEKSEIFDDQFSVERPDGSNFTLKIRSTKLEDSAMYFCASHSTGFTEAFFGQGTRLTVV.

The chain has TRBV6-5 and TRBJ1-4, with 8 bases aligning to TRBD1. This CDR3 spans 15 amino acids. Germline V lookup: CDR1 MNHEY, CDR2 SVGAGI. V was clipped by 5 bases and J by 2 bases; unmatched bases: 4. CDR3 amino acids: CASSPQGATNEKLFF. CDR3 nucleotides: TGTGCCAGCAGTCCTCAGGGGGCGACTAATGAAAAACTGTTTTTT.

The CDR3 is CASSLGETQYF. CDR3 in DNA: TGTGCCAGCAGTCTAGGCGAGACCCAGTACTTC. The chain carries TRBV6-1 and TRBJ2-5; no clear D. Looked up from germline, CDR1 is MNHNS and CDR2 is SASEGT. The CDR3 is 11 amino acids. Deletions cut 5 bases from V and 5 bases from J, with 6 bases between.

The rearrangement uses TRBV28 and TRBJ2-1; 8 nucleotides agree with TRBD1. The trim removed 2 bases at V and 8 bases at J, leaving 11 bases unmatched. CDR3 length: 16 amino acids. Germline lookup yields CDR1 MDHEN and CDR2 SYDVKM. This CDR3 reads CASSLRVAGGRDEQFF. In nucleotides, the CDR3 is TGTGCCAGCAGTTTACGGGTGGCAGGGGGCAGAGATGAGCAGTTCTTC. The full variable domain, in which reference TRBV28 and TRBJ2-1 provide the parts outside the CDR3, is DVKVTQSSRYLVKRTGEKVFLECVQDMDHENMFWYRQDPGLGLRLIYFSYDVKMKEKGDIPEGYSVSREKKERFSLILESASTNQTSMYLCASSLRVAGGRDEQFFGPGTRLTVL.

The J gene is TRBJ1-6, the V gene TRBV9; a weak D match, TRBD1 (6 bases). Germline V lookup: CDR1 SGDLS, CDR2 YYNGEE. The V and J ends lost 5 bases and 0 bases respectively, with 9 bases between them. This CDR3 contains 15 residues. Here the CDR3 reads CASSTGSSYNSPLHF. In DNA form, the CDR3 reads TGTGCCAGCAGTACAGGGAGCTCCTATAATTCACCCCTCCACTTT.

The chain has TRBV5-1 and TRBJ2-2, with TRBD2 as a possible D gene (5 bases). V was shortened by 3 bases and J by 3 bases, with 12 bases between the two germline ends. Germline loops: CDR1 SGHRS, CDR2 YFSETQ. CDR3 length: 15 amino acids. The CDR3 protein is CASSSLGGDTGELFF. CDR3 nucleotide sequence: TGCGCCAGCAGCTCTCTTGGAGGAGACACCGGGGAGCTGTTTTTT.

CDR3 sequence reads: CASSQVQSHSYEQYF. CDR3 bases: TGCGCCAGCAGCCAGGTACAGAGCCACTCCTACGAGCAGTACTTC. The V call is TRBV4-1, the J call TRBJ2-5; D remains ambiguous. Matching the DNA end better, TRBJ2-7 makes the J call doubtful. The CDR3 sequence is 15 residues long. Germline lookup yields CDR1 MGHRA and CDR2 YSYEKL.

The chain has TRBV19 and TRBJ2-1, with 7 bases identical to TRBD1. Germline CDR1 is LNHDA and CDR2 is SQIVND (reference sequence). The CDR3 is made up of 16 amino acids. V was clipped by 4 bases and J by 1 base; unmatched bases: 7. This chain's CDR3 is CASSNLGQISYNEQFF. The CDR3 bases are TGTGCCAGTAGTAATCTGGGACAGATTTCCTACAATGAGCAGTTCTTC.

The chain combines TRBV30 with TRBJ2-2; D gene unclear. The CDR3 extends over 15 amino acids. Germline V gene data show CDR1 as GTSNPN and CDR2 as SVGIG (reference sequence). Between the trimmed V and J ends, which lost 0 bases and 1 base, there was a span of 9 bases. The CDR3 region has the DNA TGTGCCTGGAGTGTACTCCCCCAGAACACCGGGGAGCTGTTTTTT. This encodes CAWSVLPQNTGELFF.

V is TRBV7-9 and J is TRBJ2-1; D ambiguous. Germline V CDR1 and CDR2: SEHNR, FQNEAQ (reference sequence). The V end lost 3 bases, the J end lost 8 bases, and 11 bases lay between the germline ends. This CDR3 has 13 residues. The CDR3: CASSLGLPDEQFF. CDR3 DNA: TGTGCCAGCAGCTTGGGCCTTCCCGATGAGCAGTTCTTC.

This clone was detected only a few times. This chain joins TRBV7-2 and TRBJ2-7; 9 bases map to TRBD1. The CDR3 contains 15 residues. V was clipped by 4 bases and J by 2 bases; unmatched bases: 6. The germline V gene has CDR1 SGHTA and CDR2 FQGNSA. The CDR3 nucleotides read TGTGCCAGCAGCTCCACCGGGACAGGGCCCTACGAGCAGTACTTC. Its translation: CASSSTGTGPYEQYF.

This clone was detected a few times. The chain is built from TRBV5-1 and TRBJ2-2; 8 nucleotides match TRBD1. The CDR3 sequence is 15 residues long. Looked up from germline, CDR1 is SGHRS and CDR2 is YFSETQ. With V trimmed by 0 bases and J by 6 bases, 4 bases remained unmatched. The DNA for the CDR3 is TGCGCCAGCAGCTTGGGCAGGGGGCTATCCGGGGAGCTGTTTTTT. It is translated as CASSLGRGLSGELFF.

The rearrangement uses TRBV7-9 and TRBJ2-7; possible D gene TRBD2, 5 bases. The V gene lost 8 bases and the J gene lost 2 bases, with 19 bases spanning the gap. CDR3 length equals 15 residues. CDR1 is SEHNR and CDR2 is FQNEAQ in the germline V gene (reference sequence). This CDR3 is CASAKFDLRAYEQYF. The CDR3 nucleotides read TGTGCCAGCGCAAAGTTCGATTTGCGGGCCTACGAGCAGTACTTC.

V and J are TRBV7-6 and TRBJ2-7; D perhaps matches TRBD1 (6 bases). This CDR3 is 13 amino acids long. Germline V gene sequence: CDR1 SGHVS, CDR2 FNYEAQ. V lost 5 bases and J 5 bases, leaving 13 bases between the germline ends. The CDR3 nucleotides are TGTGCCAGCAGCCTGAGACAGGACAACGAGCAGTACTTC. Translated: CASSLRQDNEQYF.

The chain links TRBV2 to TRBJ2-3, with 10 bases lining up with TRBD1. V shed 6 bases and J 2 bases; nucleotides not matched to a gene: 2. The CDR3 is made up of 14 amino acids. Germline V gene sequence: CDR1 SNHLY, CDR2 FYNNEI. CDR3 coding DNA: TGTGCCAGCAGCGGGACAGGGGCCACAGATACGCAGTATTTT. It is translated as CASSGTGATDTQYF.

This clone has just one count. The rearrangement links TRBV11-2 to TRBJ1-2; the match to TRBD1 covers 7 bases. CDR3 length: 14 residues. The trim removed 7 bases at V and 8 bases at J, leaving 13 bases unmatched. Germline CDR1 reads SGHAT; CDR2 reads FQNNGV. The CDR3 spells CASNSRTGQRGYTF. The CDR3 DNA reads TGTGCCAGCAACTCGAGGACAGGCCAAAGGGGCTACACCTTC.

This clone is a singleton in its sample. The J gene is TRBJ2-2, the V gene TRBV13; D unclear. The CDR3 length is 13 residues. The germline gives CDR1 PRHDT, CDR2 FYEKMQ (reference sequence). V dropped 2 bases and J dropped 4 bases, with 5 bases sitting between them. The CDR3 protein is CASSLFGTGELFF. Written as DNA, the CDR3 is TGTGCCAGCAGCTTATTCGGCACCGGGGAGCTGTTTTTT.

The V gene is TRBV28, the J gene TRBJ2-4, with 7 bases matching TRBD1. In germline, CDR1 is MDHEN, CDR2 SYDVKM. J lost 3 bases, V lost 6 bases, and 5 bases had no gene match. The CDR3 has 14 residues. The CDR3 sequence is CASRPTGVKNIQYF. DNA for the CDR3: TGTGCCAGCAGACCAACAGGGGTCAAAAACATTCAGTACTTC.

The chain uses TRBV4-2 and TRBJ2-3; 8 bases are shared with TRBD2. J gave up 2 bases and V 4 bases, and 8 bases lay outside the gene matches. This CDR3 has 16 residues. Germline-derived CDR1 and CDR2 are LGHNA and YNFKEQ. CDR3 in amino acids: CASSPRRGELTDTQYF. The CDR3 DNA sequence: TGTGCCAGCAGCCCTAGGCGGGGGGAGCTCACAGATACGCAGTATTTT.